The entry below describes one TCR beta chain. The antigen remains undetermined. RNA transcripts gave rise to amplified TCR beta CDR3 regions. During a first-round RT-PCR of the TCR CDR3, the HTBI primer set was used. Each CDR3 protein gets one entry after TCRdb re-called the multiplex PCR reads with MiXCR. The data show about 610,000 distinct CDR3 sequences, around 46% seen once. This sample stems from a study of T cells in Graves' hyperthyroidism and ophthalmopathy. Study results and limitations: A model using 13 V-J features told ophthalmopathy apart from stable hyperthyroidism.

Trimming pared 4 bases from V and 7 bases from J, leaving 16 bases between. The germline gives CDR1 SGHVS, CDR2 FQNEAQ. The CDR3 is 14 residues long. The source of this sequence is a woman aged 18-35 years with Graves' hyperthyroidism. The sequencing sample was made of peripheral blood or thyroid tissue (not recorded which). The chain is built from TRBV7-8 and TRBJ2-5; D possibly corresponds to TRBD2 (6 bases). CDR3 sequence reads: CASSSLPHGRTQYF. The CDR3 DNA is TGTGCCAGCAGCTCCCTCCCTCACGGGAGGACCCAGTACTTC.